This TCR beta chain originates from a study of T-cell reconstitution after alpha-beta-depleted transplantation in children. General study results and limits: Newly made T cells mostly supplied T-cell counts and diversity one year after transplant. Several hundred expanded graft clones reportedly gave rise to the alpha-beta T cells present about two months after transplant.

This clonotype was detected ten times or more. Its antigen is not known. The library targeted TCRbeta and was prepared with unique molecular identifiers. TCRdb fed the PCR reads into MiXCR, producing one record per CDR3 protein. The sample includes 250,000 to 300,000 distinct CDR3 sequences, about 9.4% of them seen just once. CDR3 length: 14 amino acids. Trimming left V 1 base short and J 4 bases short, with 10 bases between. Germline assignment: CDR1 SGHAT and CDR2 FQNNGV. This clonotype was sampled from a boy younger than two with acute myeloid leukemia, due to receive a stem cell transplant. This rearrangement joins TRBV11-2 to TRBJ1-1, with D unresolved. Here the sequenced sample was PBMCs, taken before TCRalphabeta/CD19-depleted stem cell transplant. The CDR3: CASSLGRHSTEAFF. CDR3 sequence (DNA): TGTGCCAGCAGCTTAGGCCGACACAGCACTGAAGCTTTCTTT.